The next 8 T cell receptor beta chains were all read from a single sample in a study of blood T cell repertoires in COVID-19. This table comes from immunoSEQ multiplex PCR, and its TCRdb copy is limited to in-frame clones, with some not included. Here the sample spans some 100,000 clones, about 85% being singletons. Sequencing was performed on peripheral blood. The receptors originated from a man aged 55 to 70 with acute or convalescent COVID-19.

The chain has TRBV2 and TRBJ2-1; 11 positions agree with TRBD2. The germline gives CDR1 SNHLY, CDR2 FYNNEI. The CDR3 contains 18 residues. Trimming removed 7 bases from V and 5 bases from J; junction bases left unmatched: 16. This CDR3 is CASKLAGVGGLLHNEQFF. DNA for the CDR3: TGTGCCAGCAAACTAGCGGGAGTGGGGGGGCTACTACACAATGAGCAGTTCTTC.

The rearrangement links TRBV4-2 to TRBJ2-6, with a possible D match to TRBD1 (5 bases). Germline-derived CDR1 and CDR2 are LGHNA and YNFKEQ. The CDR3 is 18 amino acids. V lost 3 bases and J 0 bases, leaving 15 bases between the germline ends. In nucleotides, the CDR3 is TGTGCCAGCAGCCAGCAGACAGTCCCTCACTCTGGGGCCAACGTCCTGACTTTC. This translates into CASSQQTVPHSGANVLTF.

The chain links TRBV11-2 to TRBJ2-5; perhaps TRBD1 as D (5 bases). Germline lookup yields CDR1 SGHAT and CDR2 FQNNGV. The CDR3 has 12 amino acids. The V end was cut by 2 bases, the J end by 7 bases, with 8 bases between. Here the CDR3 DNA reads TGTGCCAGCAGCTTACAGGGCTTGACCCAGTACTTC. This codes for CASSLQGLTQYF. The full variable domain, its missing parts supplied by reference TRBV11-2 and TRBJ2-5, is EAGVAQSPRYKIIEKRQSVAFWCNPISGHATLYWYQQILGQGPKLLIQFQNNGVVDDSQLPKDRFSAERLKGVDSTLKIQPAKLEDSAVYLCASSLQGLTQYFGPGTRLLVL.

The rearrangement uses TRBV7-3 and TRBJ2-1; TRBD2 matches 8 bases. CDR1 and CDR2 (germline): SGHTA, FQGTGA. This CDR3 has 16 amino acids. The J segment lost 6 bases and the V segment lost 3 bases, leaving 10 bases of the junction unmatched. This chain's CDR3 is CASSFSGTSPLNEQFF. CDR3 nucleotides: TGTGCCAGCAGCTTTTCCGGGACTAGTCCCCTCAATGAGCAGTTCTTC.

The CDR3 bases are TGTGCCAGCAGCCACGGACAGAACACTGAAGCTTTCTTT. This sequence encodes CASSHGQNTEAFF. The genes are TRBV3-1 (or the pseudogene TRBV3-2) and TRBJ1-1; weak D call: TRBD1 (5 bases). V was pared by 3 bases and J by 1 base, with 6 bases between. This CDR3 contains 13 residues. Germline CDR1 and CDR2: LGHDT and YNNKEL (reference sequence).

This clone was observed once. This chain connects TRBV6-6 to TRBJ2-7, with TRBD1 identical over 8 bases. The V gene's germline CDR1 is MNHNY and CDR2 SVGAGI (reference sequence). This CDR3 contains 14 residues. V shed 5 bases and J 6 bases; nucleotides not matched to a gene: 9. CDR3 amino acids: CASSQDRAVSEQYF. The CDR3 region has the DNA TGTGCCAGCAGTCAGGACAGGGCGGTCTCCGAGCAGTACTTC.

V and J are TRBV18 and TRBJ1-1; 9 positions match TRBD1. The germline CDR1 and CDR2 sequences are KGHSH and LQKENI. V lost 6 bases and J lost 6; bases outside the gene matches: 5. This CDR3 contains 13 residues. The CDR3: CASSRDRESEAFF. The DNA of the CDR3 is TGTGCCAGCTCTCGGGACAGGGAGTCTGAAGCTTTCTTT.

CDR3 region: CASSSTGGTEAFF. CDR3 coding DNA: TGTGCCAGCAGCTCAACAGGGGGGACTGAAGCTTTCTTT. This rearrangement joins TRBV9 to TRBJ1-1; 8 bases align to TRBD1. Germline CDR1 and CDR2: SGDLS and YYNGEE. Trimming took 4 bases from V and 5 from J; bases not matched to a gene: 4. CDR3 size: 13 residues. The variable domain in full, completed from reference TRBV9 and TRBJ1-1, reads DSGVTQTPKHLITATGQRVTLRCSPRSGDLSVYWYQQSLDQGLQFLIQYYNGEERAKGNILERFSAQQFPDLHSELNLSSLELGDSALYFCASSSTGGTEAFFGQGTRLTVV.